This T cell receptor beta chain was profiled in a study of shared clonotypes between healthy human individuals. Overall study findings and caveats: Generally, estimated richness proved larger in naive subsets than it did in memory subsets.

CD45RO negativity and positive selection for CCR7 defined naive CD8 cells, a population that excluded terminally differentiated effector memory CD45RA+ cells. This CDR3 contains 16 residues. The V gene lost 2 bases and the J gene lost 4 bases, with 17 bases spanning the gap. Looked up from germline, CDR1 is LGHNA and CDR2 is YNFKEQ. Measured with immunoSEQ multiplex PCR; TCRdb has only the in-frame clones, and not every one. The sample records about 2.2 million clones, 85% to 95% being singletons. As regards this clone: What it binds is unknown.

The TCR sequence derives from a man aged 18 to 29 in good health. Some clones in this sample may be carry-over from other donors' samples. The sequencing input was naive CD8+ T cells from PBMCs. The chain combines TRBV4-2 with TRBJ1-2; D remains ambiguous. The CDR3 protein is CASSQLDDSGIYGYTF. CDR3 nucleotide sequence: TGTGCCAGCAGCCAACTAGACGATTCAGGAATCTATGGCTACACCTTC.